Listed here are 2 T cell receptor beta chains from one sample, sequenced in a study of neurological immune-mediated disorders. TCRdb redid the calling of the 5' RACE reads with MiXCR, one entry per CDR3 protein. The repertoire includes around 29,000 distinct CDR3 sequences, roughly 12% of them detected once, and 5.5% to 7.5% sits in the top ten. Sequencing was carried out using PBMCs. These receptors all stem from a woman aged 55-70 years in good health.

This clonotype was recorded at least ten times. This chain connects TRBV7-3 to TRBJ2-3, with a possible D match to TRBD2 (6 bases). Germline V CDR1 and CDR2: SGHTA, FQGTGA. Trimming removed 5 bases at V and 6 bases at J, with 15 bases between. The CDR3 covers 14 residues. The CDR3 reads CASSRGTPGDTQYF. In DNA, the CDR3 is TGTGCCAGCAGCCGGGGGACCCCTGGGGATACGCAGTATTTT.

The table lists this clonotype with many counts. This chain joins TRBV28 and TRBJ2-1, with TRBD2 matching over 8 bases. This CDR3 region has 15 residues. Trimming removed 5 bases from V and 0 bases from J; junction bases left unmatched: 3. The germline V gene has CDR1 MDHEN and CDR2 SYDVKM. This chain's CDR3 is CASSRGGYSYNEQFF. Written as DNA, the CDR3 is TGTGCCAGCAGTCGCGGGGGGTACTCCTACAATGAGCAGTTCTTC.